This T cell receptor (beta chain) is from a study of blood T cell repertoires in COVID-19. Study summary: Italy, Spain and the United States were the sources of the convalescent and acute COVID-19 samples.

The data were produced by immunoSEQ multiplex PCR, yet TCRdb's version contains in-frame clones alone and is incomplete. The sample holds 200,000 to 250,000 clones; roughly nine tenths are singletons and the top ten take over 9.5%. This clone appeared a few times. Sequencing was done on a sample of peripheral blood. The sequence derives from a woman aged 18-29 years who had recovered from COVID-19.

Here the CDR3 reads CSARVEGEQFF. DNA for the CDR3: TGCAGTGCTAGAGTTGAGGGAGAGCAGTTCTTC. V gene TRBV20-1 combines with J gene TRBJ2-1, with a weak D call TRBD2 (5 bases). This CDR3 is built from 11 residues. Between the trimmed V and J ends, which lost 1 base and 10 bases, there was a span of 8 bases. Germline lookup yields CDR1 DFQATT and CDR2 SNEGSKA (reference sequence).